This TCR beta chain was retrieved from a study of Ad26.COV2.S vaccination and SARS-CoV-2 variants. The study's findings and limits: Vaccinees displayed broader spike-specific TCR repertoires than placebo recipients. Spike-specific CD8+ and CD4+ T cell responses reportedly showed substantial breadth after vaccination.

The CDR3 consists of 15 residues. V was clipped by 3 bases and J by 1 base, with 12 bases between them. CDR1 MNHEY and CDR2 SMNVEV come from the germline V gene (reference sequence). The data were produced by immunoSEQ multiplex PCR, yet TCRdb's version contains in-frame clones alone and is incomplete. This table has approximately 97,000 clones, less than 85% appearing once. This clone was seen more than once but under ten times. No antigen is known for it. The sequence was collected from a human donor who had recovered from COVID-19. The V call is TRBV27, the J call TRBJ1-2, with D perhaps matching TRBD1 (5 bases). This material consisted of peripheral blood, taken after recovery from COVID-19. The CDR3 nucleotides read TGTGCCAGCAGTTTTGGCCGGGGCGGTAACTATGGCTACACCTTC. This translates into CASSFGRGGNYGYTF.